These T cell receptor beta chains were read from a single sample in a study of blood T cell repertoires in COVID-19. The protocol was immunoSEQ multiplex PCR, while the TCRdb copy is restricted to in-frame clones and leaves out a portion. The profile shows 110,000 or so clones, 85% to 90% of them singletons. The specimen was peripheral blood. All receptors come from a human donor in a cohort sampled during active COVID-19. CDR3s include the opening cysteine and the closing phenylalanine or tryptophan. The D gene is left open where the match is weak. Part of the rows lack a size; the others show once, few, many or a class for expanded clones.

size	D	V	J	length	CDR3	DNA
-	-	TRBV11-1	TRBJ2-1	13	CASSQGHYNEQFF	TGTGCCAGCAGCCAGGGGCACTACAATGAGCAGTTCTTC
-	-	TRBV9	TRBJ1-2	14	CASSVGTSGGGYTF	TGTGCCAGCAGCGTAGGGACGTCCGGGGGTGGCTACACCTTC
-	TRBD2	TRBV3-1/TRBV3-2	TRBJ2-2	17	CASSQAVAGGPGGELFF	TGTGCCAGCAGCCAAGCCGTAGCGGGGGGGCCCGGCGGGGAGCTGTTTTTT
-	-	TRBV6-4	TRBJ1-1	13	CASRQTENTEAFF	TGTGCCAGCAGACAGACGGAGAACACTGAAGCTTTCTTT
-	-	TRBV4-1	TRBJ1-4	13	CASSQPTLQLLFF	TGCGCCAGCAGCCAACCGACGTTACAGCTGCTGTTTTTT
-	-	TRBV6-5	TRBJ1-1	16	CASSFSDRVPNTEAFF	TGTGCCAGCAGTTTTAGCGACCGGGTTCCGAACACTGAAGCTTTCTTT
-	-	TRBV6-8	TRBJ1-4	16	CASSPIWGRGGVGLFF	TGTGCCAGCAGTCCCATCTGGGGGCGGGGGGGCGTGGGCCTGTTTTTT
few	TRBD2	TRBV6-2/TRBV6-3	TRBJ2-7	14	CASSYGTSAYEQYF	TGTGCCAGCAGTTACGGGACTAGCGCCTACGAGCAGTACTTC
few	TRBD2	TRBV6-2/TRBV6-3	TRBJ2-1	15	CASSPGLAGHNEQFF	TGTGCCAGCAGCCCGGGACTAGCGGGACACAATGAGCAGTTCTTC
-	TRBD1	TRBV10-2	TRBJ2-3	19	CASSDMGQSPLPSTDTQYF	TGCGCCAGCAGTGATATGGGACAGTCTCCCCTACCAAGCACAGATACGCAGTATTTT
-	TRBD1	TRBV6-5	TRBJ2-7	15	CASKTSSDRTYEQYF	TGTGCCAGCAAGACCTCTTCGGACAGGACCTACGAGCAGTACTTC
-	-	TRBV5-4	TRBJ1-1	13	CASSLPPGTEAFF	TGTGCCAGCAGCCTCCCCCCGGGTACTGAAGCTTTCTTT
-	TRBD2	TRBV5-4	TRBJ2-3	16	CASSSRLAGGTDTQYF	TGTGCCAGCAGCTCAAGACTAGCGGGAGGTACAGATACGCAGTATTTT
-	-	TRBV6-5	TRBJ1-1	13	CASSWSQGWEAFF	TGTGCCAGCAGTTGGAGCCAGGGGTGGGAAGCTTTCTTT
-	-	TRBV7-2	TRBJ1-6	15	CASSADWEPNSPLHF	TGTGCCAGCAGCGCAGATTGGGAGCCTAATTCACCCCTCCACTTT
-	TRBD2	TRBV10-1	TRBJ2-1	16	CASTKSGGLSYNEQFF	TGCGCCAGCACCAAGAGCGGGGGGCTCTCCTACAATGAGCAGTTCTTC
-	TRBD1	TRBV15	TRBJ2-5	15	CATSVRTGLWETQYF	TGTGCCACCAGCGTAAGGACAGGGCTTTGGGAGACCCAGTACTTC
few	-	TRBV9	TRBJ2-1	13	CASSGLQGDEQFF	TGTGCCAGCAGCGGATTACAAGGGGATGAGCAGTTCTTC
-	-	TRBV29-1	TRBJ1-1	12	CSVEDLQDSAFF	TGCAGCGTTGAGGATTTACAGGATTCCGCTTTCTTT
-	TRBD1	TRBV6-1	TRBJ2-3	16	CASSEPRDRPTDTQYF	TGTGCCAGCAGTGAACCGAGGGACAGACCCACAGATACGCAGTATTTT
-	-	TRBV7-2	TRBJ2-5	15	CASSDDPYRAGTQYF	TGTGCCAGCAGTGACGACCCTTACAGGGCCGGGACCCAGTACTTC
-	TRBD1	TRBV28	TRBJ1-2	16	CASSSPRTGDNYGYTF	TGTGCCAGCAGTTCCCCCCGGACAGGAGATAACTATGGCTACACCTTC
once	TRBD1	TRBV2	TRBJ2-7	13	CASKPGQFYEQYF	TGTGCCAGCAAACCGGGACAGTTCTACGAGCAGTACTTC
-	TRBD2	TRBV7-3	TRBJ2-5	15	CASSLSGGAFETQYF	TGTGCCAGCAGCCTTAGCGGGGGGGCCTTTGAGACCCAGTACTTC
-	TRBD1	TRBV6-1	TRBJ1-2	15	CASSEGGTGVYGYTF	TGTGCCAGCAGTGAAGGGGGGACAGGGGTCTATGGCTACACCTTC
-	-	TRBV19	TRBJ2-5	15	CASSKNTGKGETQYF	TGTGCCAGTAGTAAAAACACAGGGAAGGGGGAGACCCAGTACTTC
-	-	TRBV7-9	TRBJ2-7	14	CASSRDISSYEQYF	TGTGCCAGCAGCCGGGACATAAGCTCCTACGAGCAGTACTTC
-	TRBD2	TRBV5-4	TRBJ2-1	16	CASSPTSGGAQDEQFF	TGTGCCAGCAGCCCGACTAGCGGGGGGGCCCAGGACGAGCAGTTCTTC
-	TRBD1	TRBV19	TRBJ1-4	15	CASSIPTGTNEKLFF	TGTGCCAGTAGTATCCCGACAGGGACTAATGAAAAACTGTTTTTT
-	-	TRBV19	TRBJ2-7	13	CASSTGLSYEQYF	TGTGCCAGTAGTACGGGTCTTTCCTACGAGCAGTACTTC
-	TRBD1	TRBV5-1	TRBJ2-2	16	CASSPRSGTGFGELFF	TGCGCCAGCAGCCCTCGATCCGGGACAGGGTTCGGGGAGCTGTTTTTT
-	-	TRBV19	TRBJ2-1	13	CASSILSVNEQFF	TGTGCCAGTAGTATTCTTTCCGTCAATGAGCAGTTCTTC
-	-	TRBV3-1/TRBV3-2	TRBJ1-2	16	CASSPAGQVLNYGYTF	TGTGCCAGCAGCCCAGCGGGACAAGTACTTAACTATGGCTACACCTTC
once	-	TRBV6-2/TRBV6-3	TRBJ1-5	14	CASSSSGQRQAQHF	TGTGCCAGCAGTTCCTCCGGACAGAGACAGGCCCAGCATTTT
-	-	TRBV5-4	TRBJ2-5	14	CASSQGGAKETQYF	TGTGCCAGCAGCCAAGGGGGAGCGAAAGAGACCCAGTACTTC
few	TRBD2	TRBV7-2	TRBJ2-3	16	CASSSRTSGSTDTQYF	TGTGCCAGCAGCTCGAGAACTAGCGGTAGCACAGATACGCAGTATTTT
-	TRBD1	TRBV5-8	TRBJ1-1	13	CASRRGQAEGAFF	TGTGCCAGCAGGCGTGGACAGGCGGAGGGAGCTTTCTTT
-	-	TRBV23-1	TRBJ1-2	18	CASSQDTGHSAWSYGYTF	TGCGCCAGCAGTCAAGACACGGGACACTCCGCTTGGAGCTATGGCTACACCTTC
-	-	TRBV5-1	TRBJ2-7	13	CASSPHGEYEQYF	TGCGCCAGCAGCCCTCACGGGGAGTACGAGCAGTACTTC
-	-	TRBV5-1	TRBJ1-2	15	CASSFSGGVNYGYTF	TGCGCCAGCAGCTTTTCCGGGGGTGTTAACTATGGCTACACCTTC
-	TRBD1	TRBV19	TRBJ1-2	16	CASFYHYRGDNYGYTF	TGTGCCAGTTTTTATCACTACAGGGGAGATAACTATGGCTACACCTTC
-	TRBD2	TRBV11-2	TRBJ2-3	14	CASSLGRGGDTQYF	TGTGCCAGCAGCTTAGGGCGGGGGGGCGATACGCAGTATTTT
-	TRBD1	TRBV7-7	TRBJ2-7	13	CASSSDRGGEQYF	TGTGCTAGCAGCTCGGACAGGGGCGGCGAGCAGTACTTC
-	-	TRBV4-2	TRBJ1-6	16	CASSQRARGNNSPLHF	TGTGCCAGCAGCCAGAGGGCGAGGGGGAATAATTCACCCCTCCACTTT
few	TRBD2	TRBV5-1	TRBJ2-3	14	CASSPAGRSDTQYF	TGCGCCAGCAGCCCAGCCGGGAGGTCAGATACGCAGTATTTT
-	-	TRBV28	TRBJ1-5	11	CASRRNQPQHF	TGTGCCAGCAGGAGGAATCAGCCCCAGCATTTT